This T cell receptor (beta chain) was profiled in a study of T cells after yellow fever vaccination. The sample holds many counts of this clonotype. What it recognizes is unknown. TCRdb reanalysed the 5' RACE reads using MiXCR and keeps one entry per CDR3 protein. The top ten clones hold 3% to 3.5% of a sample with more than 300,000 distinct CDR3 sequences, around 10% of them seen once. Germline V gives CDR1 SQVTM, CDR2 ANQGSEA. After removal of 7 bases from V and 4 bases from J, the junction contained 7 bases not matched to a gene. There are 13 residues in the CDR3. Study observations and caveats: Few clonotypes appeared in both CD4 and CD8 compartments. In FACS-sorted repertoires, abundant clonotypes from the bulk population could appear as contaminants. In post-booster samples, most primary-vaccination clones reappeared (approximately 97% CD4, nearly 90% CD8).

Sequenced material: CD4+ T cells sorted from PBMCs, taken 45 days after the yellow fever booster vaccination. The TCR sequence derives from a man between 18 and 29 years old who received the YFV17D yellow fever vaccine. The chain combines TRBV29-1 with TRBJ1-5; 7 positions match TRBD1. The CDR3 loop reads CSAAPGGNQPQHF. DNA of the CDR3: TGCAGCGCTGCCCCAGGGGGGAATCAGCCCCAGCATTTT.